The 23 T cell receptor beta chains reported below all come from one sample, sequenced in a study of regulatory T cells in long-lasting Graves disease. Described time point: persistent/refractory GD, antithyroid drugs over 5 years with positive TRAb. RNA from PBMCs was the source of the TCR library. Building of the TCR beta libraries involved iRepertoire HTBI primers and Arm-PCR of CDR3 regions. Via MiXCR, TCRdb re-called the multiplex PCR reads, giving one row per CDR3 protein. The top ten hold 6.5% to 10% of the sample, which has hundreds of thousands of distinct CDR3 sequences, 20% seen once. The source was peripheral blood mononuclear cells (PBMCs), collected when the disease was refractory, from a patient treated with antithyroid drugs. The receptors shown here come from a female donor with Graves disease.

V usage is TRBV28 and J usage is TRBJ2-7; D may match TRBD1 or TRBD2 (5 bases each). Between the trimmed V and J ends, which lost 6 bases and 4 bases, there was a span of 22 bases. This CDR3 contains 16 residues. Germline lookup yields CDR1 MDHEN and CDR2 SYDVKM. In DNA form, the CDR3 reads TGTGCCAGCAGCCGAACACGGTTTCAAGGGACGTACGAGCAGTACTTC. Protein product: CASSRTRFQGTYEQYF.

This clonotype came up a few times. V usage is TRBV20-1 and J usage is TRBJ2-2; D possibly corresponds to TRBD2 (6 bases). The CDR3 totals 17 residues. The V gene lost 4 bases and the J gene lost 3 bases, with 21 bases spanning the gap. Germline V gives CDR1 DFQATT, CDR2 SNEGSKA (reference sequence). The CDR3 here is CSATPRVGTGDTGELFF. The CDR3 nucleotides read TGCAGTGCTACCCCTAGAGTGGGGACTGGGGACACCGGGGAGCTGTTTTTT.

The genes are TRBV20-1 and TRBJ2-7; TRBD1 matches 8 bases. V shed 0 bases and J 1 base; nucleotides not matched to a gene: 5. There are 15 residues in the CDR3. Germline lookup yields CDR1 DFQATT and CDR2 SNEGSKA (reference sequence). This CDR3 reads CSAREAGGASYEQYF. Here the CDR3 DNA reads TGCAGTGCTAGAGAAGCAGGGGGCGCTTCCTACGAGCAGTACTTC.

This clonotype was detected ten times or more. The chain is built from TRBV7-2 and TRBJ1-4; D possibly corresponds to TRBD1 (6 bases). Trimming took off 4 bases at V and 8 bases at J, with 17 bases between the two ends. The CDR3 loop spans 15 amino acids. Per the germline V gene, CDR1 is SGHTA and CDR2 is FQGNSA. As DNA, the CDR3 is TGTGCCAGCAGCTCGGTTGGAGGGGGAGGGGAAAAACTGTTTTTT. Amino acid sequence: CASSSVGGGGEKLFF.

The gene calls are TRBV5-1 and TRBJ1-2; D may be TRBD1 (5 bases). The CDR3 is 15 amino acids. CDR1 and CDR2 from the germline V gene are SGHRS and YFSETQ. Trimming shortened V by 5 bases and J by 2 bases, and 16 bases separated the two germline ends. The CDR3 region is CASRSEGNFNYGYTF. CDR3 sequence (DNA): TGCGCCAGCAGGTCGGAGGGGAACTTCAACTATGGCTACACCTTC.

This clonotype was observed many times. J is TRBJ1-1 and V is TRBV28, with D possibly TRBD1 on 6 matching bases. Per germline, CDR1 MDHEN and CDR2 SYDVKM. This CDR3 has 13 amino acids. The ends were cut back, 8 bases at V and 0 bases at J, with 10 bases in the middle. CDR3 loop: CASHGQMNTEAFF. The CDR3 region has the DNA TGTGCCAGCCACGGACAGATGAACACTGAAGCTTTCTTT.

The V gene is TRBV7-3, the J gene TRBJ2-3; possible D gene TRBD2, 5 bases. The length of the CDR3 is 14 residues. Germline V gene data show CDR1 as SGHTA and CDR2 as FQGTGA. The V end was cut by 2 bases, the J end by 5 bases, with 11 bases between. For the CDR3, the DNA is TGTGCCAGCAGCTTATACCTAGCAGAAGATACGCAGTATTTT. Its protein is CASSLYLAEDTQYF.

Details on this clonotype: A read error may explain this, as a much larger clone is one base away. The genes are TRBV7-8 and TRBJ1-1; a weak D match, TRBD1 (5 bases). The germline V gene encodes CDR1 SGHVS and CDR2 FQNEAQ. CDR3 size: 13 residues. The CDR3 DNA sequence: TGTGCCAGCGGCTTCCGGGACCCAGGCCAAGCTTTCTTT. It specifies CASGFRDPGQAFF.

At least ten counts were recorded for this clonotype. CDR3: CASSRTGSYGYTF. The CDR3 DNA sequence: TGTGCCAGCAGCCGAACAGGGTCCTATGGCTACACCTTC. The chain joins TRBV2 to TRBJ1-2, with a possible D match to TRBD1 (6 bases). This CDR3 is built from 13 residues. Germline values: CDR1 SNHLY, CDR2 FYNNEI. V lost 6 bases to trimming and J lost 4 bases, with 12 bases between them.

The DNA for the CDR3 is TGCAGCGTTGAAATCGGGGGCGGACTAGCGGCCAATGAGCAGTTCTTC. The encoded protein is CSVEIGGGLAANEQFF. V gene TRBV29-1 combines with J gene TRBJ2-1, with 10 bases aligning to TRBD2. Germline CDR1 is SQVTM and CDR2 is ANQGSEA. J lost 6 bases, V lost 2 bases, and 10 bases had no gene match. The CDR3 has 16 residues.

The chain couples TRBV28 to TRBJ2-3; possible D gene TRBD1, 6 bases. In germline, CDR1 is MDHEN, CDR2 SYDVKM. The CDR3 consists of 15 residues. The V gene lost 4 bases and the J gene lost 2 bases, with 13 bases spanning the gap. CDR3 sequence: CASSSSGQITDTQYF. DNA of the CDR3: TGTGCCAGCAGTTCGTCCGGACAGATCACAGATACGCAGTATTTT. The full variable domain, rest sourced from reference TRBV28 and TRBJ2-3, is DVKVTQSSRYLVKRTGEKVFLECVQDMDHENMFWYRQDPGLGLRLIYFSYDVKMKEKGDIPEGYSVSREKKERFSLILESASTNQTSMYLCASSSSGQITDTQYFGPGTRLTVL.

A remark on this clonotype: A read error may be the cause here, since a much bigger clone is one base away. The chain couples TRBV6-1 to TRBJ2-5; 7 positions match TRBD1. Germline V gives CDR1 MNHNS, CDR2 SASEGT. The CDR3 contains 13 residues. Here the CDR3 DNA reads TGTGCCAGCAGGCGACAGGGACAAGAGACCCAGCACTTC. Translating gives CASRRQGQETQHF.

As to this clonotype: A far larger clone is one base from this, pointing to a likely read error. This likely comes from a read error, as the CDR3 has no conserved phenylalanine or tryptophan at its end. CDR3 sequence (DNA): TGTGCCAGCTCACCAGGGGAAGAGACCCAGTACCTC. It translates to CASSPGEETQYL. The rearrangement links TRBV18 to TRBJ2-4; no definite D call. The DNA end favors TRBJ2-5, so the J call may be wrong. CDR1 is KGHSH, CDR2 LQKENI, per germline. This CDR3 is 12 amino acids long.

This clonotype was picked up a small number of times. The chain is built from TRBV19 and TRBJ2-1; D could derive from TRBD1 or TRBD2 (7 bases each). Germline values: CDR1 LNHDA, CDR2 SQIVND (reference sequence). The CDR3 extends over 17 amino acids. Trimming removed 1 base at V and 7 bases at J, with 20 bases between. In DNA, the CDR3 is TGTGCCAGTAGTATAGGGTTGGGAGGGGGCATTAAGAATGAGCAGTTCTTC. As protein: CASSIGLGGGIKNEQFF.

This clonotype was seen ten or more times. DNA of the CDR3: TGCAGTGCTAGAGTGGGCGGCCCGTCAGGCTACACCTTC. It codes for CSARVGGPSGYTF. The chain recombines TRBV20-1 with TRBJ1-2; D call uncertain. This CDR3 contains 13 residues. Trimming stripped 1 base from V and 8 bases from J, with 14 bases between. CDR1 DFQATT and CDR2 SNEGSKA come from the germline V gene (reference sequence).

About this clonotype: This could be a read error, since a much larger clone is one nucleotide away. V gene TRBV28 combines with J gene TRBJ2-7, with unresolved D. Germline V gene lookup returns CDR1 MDHEN and CDR2 SYDVKM. The CDR3 is made up of 11 amino acids. The DNA for the CDR3 is TGTGCCGGCAGTTTCCCCCCCGAGCAGTACTTC. This sequence encodes CAGSFPPEQYF.

The rearrangement uses TRBV12-3 or TRBV12-4 and TRBJ1-2; no definite D call. V was shortened by 2 bases and J by 6 bases, with 19 bases between the two germline ends. The CDR3 extends over 16 amino acids. The CDR3 bases are TGTGCCAGCAGTTTAAGGTCGGGTACAGATTCTGATGGCTACACCTTC. It encodes CASSLRSGTDSDGYTF.

V and J are TRBV29-1 and TRBJ2-5; D not resolved. Trimming cost V 1 base and J 5 bases, with 17 bases left between them. Germline CDR1 reads SQVTM; CDR2 reads ANQGSEA. The length of the CDR3 is 15 residues. The DNA for the CDR3 is TGCAGCGTTGAAGTAAGGAAGAGGTTGTCGGAGACCCAGTACTTC. Encoded protein: CSVEVRKRLSETQYF.

This chain connects TRBV14 to TRBJ2-3, with 7 bases aligning to TRBD2. Germline V gene sequence: CDR1 SGHDN, CDR2 FVKESK. V gave up 0 bases and J gave up 2 bases; unmatched junction bases: 5. The CDR3 is 16 amino acids. In DNA form, the CDR3 reads TGTGCCAGCAGCCAAGAAGGGAGGGACGACACAGATACGCAGTATTTT. Its protein product is CASSQEGRDDTDTQYF.

This clonotype was picked up many times. This chain uses TRBV28 with TRBJ2-7; D uncertain. The CDR3 sequence is 11 residues long. Germline V gene sequence: CDR1 MDHEN, CDR2 SYDVKM. V shed 5 bases and J shed 5 bases, with 7 bases lying between them. CDR3 nucleotide sequence: TGTGCCAGCAGTGAGGTCCACGAGCAGTACTTC. It codes for CASSEVHEQYF.

This clonotype was found a few times. The rearrangement links TRBV6-1 to TRBJ2-7, with a tentative D call TRBD1 (6 bases). Deletions cut 6 bases from V and 3 bases from J, with 15 bases between. This CDR3 has 14 amino acids. Germline CDR1 reads MNHNS; CDR2 reads SASEGT. The CDR3 sequence: CASSLDRPYYEQYF. The CDR3 DNA is TGTGCCAGCAGCCTGGACAGACCTTACTACGAGCAGTACTTC.

V usage is TRBV11-2 and J usage is TRBJ2-6, with D unresolved. Germline V lookup: CDR1 SGHAT, CDR2 FQNNGV. The CDR3 is 15 amino acids. V dropped 2 bases and J dropped 1 base, with 6 bases sitting between them. The CDR3: CASSLRESGANVLTF. For the CDR3, the DNA is TGTGCCAGCAGCTTAAGAGAATCTGGGGCCAACGTCCTGACTTTC.

The sample holds many counts of this clonotype. The chain has TRBV28 and TRBJ1-1; TRBD1 is a possible D gene (5 bases). This CDR3 spans 12 amino acids. Trimming removed 6 bases from V and 4 bases from J, with 9 bases in between. Germline CDR1 reads MDHEN; CDR2 reads SYDVKM. The DNA of the CDR3 is TGTGCCAGCAGCTTAGGGGCCACTGAAGCTTTCTTT. Residues: CASSLGATEAFF.